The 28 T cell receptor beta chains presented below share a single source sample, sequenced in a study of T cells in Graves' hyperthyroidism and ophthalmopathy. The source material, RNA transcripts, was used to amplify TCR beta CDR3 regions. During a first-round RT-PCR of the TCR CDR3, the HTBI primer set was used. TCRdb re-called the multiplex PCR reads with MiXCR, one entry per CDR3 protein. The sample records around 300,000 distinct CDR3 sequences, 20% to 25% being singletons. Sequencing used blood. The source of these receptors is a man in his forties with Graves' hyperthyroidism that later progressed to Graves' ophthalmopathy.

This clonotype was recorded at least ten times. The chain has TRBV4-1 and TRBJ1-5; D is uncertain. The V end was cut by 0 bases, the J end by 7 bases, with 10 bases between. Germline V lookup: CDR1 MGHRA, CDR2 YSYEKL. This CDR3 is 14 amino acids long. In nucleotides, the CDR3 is TGCGCCAGCAGCCAAGATGGGCTAAGACAGCCCCAGCATTTT. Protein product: CASSQDGLRQPQHF.

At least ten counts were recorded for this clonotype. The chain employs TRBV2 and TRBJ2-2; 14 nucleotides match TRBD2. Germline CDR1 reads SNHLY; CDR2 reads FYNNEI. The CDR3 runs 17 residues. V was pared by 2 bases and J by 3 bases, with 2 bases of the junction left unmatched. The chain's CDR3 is CASSEWGLAGDTGELFF. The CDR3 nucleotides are TGTGCCAGCAGTGAATGGGGACTAGCGGGAGACACCGGGGAGCTGTTTTTT.

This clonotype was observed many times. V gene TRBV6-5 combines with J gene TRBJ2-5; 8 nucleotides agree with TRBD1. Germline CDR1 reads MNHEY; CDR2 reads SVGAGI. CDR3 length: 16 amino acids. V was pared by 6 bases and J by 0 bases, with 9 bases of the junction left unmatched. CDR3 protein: CASRPKDRVNQETQYF. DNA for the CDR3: TGTGCCAGCAGACCCAAGGACAGGGTAAACCAAGAGACCCAGTACTTC.

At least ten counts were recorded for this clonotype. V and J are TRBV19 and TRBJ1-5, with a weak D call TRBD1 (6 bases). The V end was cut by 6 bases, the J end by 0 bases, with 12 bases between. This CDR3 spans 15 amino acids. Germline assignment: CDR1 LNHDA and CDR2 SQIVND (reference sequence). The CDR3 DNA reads TGTGCCAGTAGCCGGACAGAAAATAGCAATCAGCCCCAGCATTTT. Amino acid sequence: CASSRTENSNQPQHF.

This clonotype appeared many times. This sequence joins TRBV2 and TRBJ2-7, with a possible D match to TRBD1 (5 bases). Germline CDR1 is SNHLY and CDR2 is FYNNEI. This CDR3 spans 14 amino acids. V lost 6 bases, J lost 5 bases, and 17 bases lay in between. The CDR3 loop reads CASRPTREVNEQYF. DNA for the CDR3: TGTGCCAGCAGGCCCACCAGGGAAGTTAACGAGCAGTACTTC.

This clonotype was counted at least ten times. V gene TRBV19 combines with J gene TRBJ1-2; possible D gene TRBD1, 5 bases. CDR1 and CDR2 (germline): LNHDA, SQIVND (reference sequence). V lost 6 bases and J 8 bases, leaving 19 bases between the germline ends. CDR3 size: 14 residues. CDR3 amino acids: CASSRDDSFNGYTF. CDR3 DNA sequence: TGTGCCAGTAGCCGCGACGACAGTTTTAACGGCTACACCTTC.

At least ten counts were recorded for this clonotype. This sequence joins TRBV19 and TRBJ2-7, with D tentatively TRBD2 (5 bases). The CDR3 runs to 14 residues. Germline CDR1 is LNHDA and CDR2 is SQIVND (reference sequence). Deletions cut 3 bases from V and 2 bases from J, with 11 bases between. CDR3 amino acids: CASSINGIPYEQYF. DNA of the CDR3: TGTGCCAGTAGTATTAACGGGATCCCCTACGAGCAGTACTTC. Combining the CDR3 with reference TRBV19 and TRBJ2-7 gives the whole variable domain DGGITQSPKYLFRKEGQNVTLSCEQNLNHDAMYWYRQDPGQGLRLIYYSQIVNDFQKGDIAEGYSVSREKKESFPLTVTSAQKNPTAFYLCASSINGIPYEQYFGPGTRLTVT.

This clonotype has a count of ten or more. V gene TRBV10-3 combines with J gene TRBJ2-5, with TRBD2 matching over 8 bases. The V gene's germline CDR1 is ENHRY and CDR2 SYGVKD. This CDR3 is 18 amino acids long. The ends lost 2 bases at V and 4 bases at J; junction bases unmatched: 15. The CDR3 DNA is TGTGCCATCAGTGAGCCCCCTGGAGCGGGGGAGGCGTTAGAGACCCAGTACTTC. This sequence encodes CAISEPPGAGEALETQYF.

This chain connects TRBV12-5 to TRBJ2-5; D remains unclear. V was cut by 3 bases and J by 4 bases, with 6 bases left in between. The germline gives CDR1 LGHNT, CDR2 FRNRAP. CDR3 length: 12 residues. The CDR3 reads CASGLRAETQYF. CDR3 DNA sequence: TGTGCTAGTGGTTTAAGGGCAGAGACCCAGTACTTC.

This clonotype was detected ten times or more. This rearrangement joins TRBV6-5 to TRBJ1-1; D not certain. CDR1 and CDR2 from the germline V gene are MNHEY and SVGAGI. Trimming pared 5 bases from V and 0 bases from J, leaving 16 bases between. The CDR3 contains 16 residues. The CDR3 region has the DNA TGTGCCAGCAGTCACACCGGACTGTATATGAACACTGAAGCTTTCTTT. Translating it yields CASSHTGLYMNTEAFF.

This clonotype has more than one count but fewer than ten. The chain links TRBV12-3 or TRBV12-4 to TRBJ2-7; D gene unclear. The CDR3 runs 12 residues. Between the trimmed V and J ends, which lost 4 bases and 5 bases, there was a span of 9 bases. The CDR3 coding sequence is TGTGCCAGCAGTTGGATTGGGGACGAGCAGTACTTC. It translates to CASSWIGDEQYF.

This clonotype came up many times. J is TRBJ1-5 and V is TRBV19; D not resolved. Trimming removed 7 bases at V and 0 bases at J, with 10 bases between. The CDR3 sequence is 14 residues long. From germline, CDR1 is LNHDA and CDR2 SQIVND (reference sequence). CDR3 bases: TGTGCCAGTACGAACATTTATAGCAATCAGCCCCAGCATTTT. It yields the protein CASTNIYSNQPQHF.

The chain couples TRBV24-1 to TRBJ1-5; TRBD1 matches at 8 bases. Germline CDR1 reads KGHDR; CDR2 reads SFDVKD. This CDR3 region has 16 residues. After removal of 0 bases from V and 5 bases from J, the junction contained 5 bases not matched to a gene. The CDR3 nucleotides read TGTGCCACCAGTGATTTGATCGTGACAGGGGATCAGCCCCAGCATTTT. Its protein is CATSDLIVTGDQPQHF.

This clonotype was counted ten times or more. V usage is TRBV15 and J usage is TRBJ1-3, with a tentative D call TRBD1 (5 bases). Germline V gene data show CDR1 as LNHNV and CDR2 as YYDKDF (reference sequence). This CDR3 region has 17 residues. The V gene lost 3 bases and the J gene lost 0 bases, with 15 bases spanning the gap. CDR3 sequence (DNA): TGTGCCACCAGCAGGGATCCGGGACGGAACTCTGGAAACACCATATATTTT. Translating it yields CATSRDPGRNSGNTIYF. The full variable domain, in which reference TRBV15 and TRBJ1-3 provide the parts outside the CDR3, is DAMVIQNPRYQVTQFGKPVTLSCSQTLNHNVMYWYQQKSSQAPKLLFHYYDKDFNNEADTPDNFQSRRPNTSFCFLDIRSPGLGDTAMYLCATSRDPGRNSGNTIYFGEGSWLTVV.

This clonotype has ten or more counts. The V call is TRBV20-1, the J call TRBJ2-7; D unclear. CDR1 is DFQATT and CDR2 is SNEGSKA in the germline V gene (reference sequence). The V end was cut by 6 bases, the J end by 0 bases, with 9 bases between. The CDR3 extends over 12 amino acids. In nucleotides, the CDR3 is TGCAGTGCGCCGGGCCTCTCCTACGAGCAGTACTTC. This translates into CSAPGLSYEQYF.

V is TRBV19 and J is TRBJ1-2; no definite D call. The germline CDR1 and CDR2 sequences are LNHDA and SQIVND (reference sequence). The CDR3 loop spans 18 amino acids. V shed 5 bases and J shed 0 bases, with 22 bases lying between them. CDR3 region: CASSSLRGDRAANYGYTF. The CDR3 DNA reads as TGTGCCAGTAGTTCCCTTCGGGGAGACCGGGCAGCTAACTATGGCTACACCTTC.

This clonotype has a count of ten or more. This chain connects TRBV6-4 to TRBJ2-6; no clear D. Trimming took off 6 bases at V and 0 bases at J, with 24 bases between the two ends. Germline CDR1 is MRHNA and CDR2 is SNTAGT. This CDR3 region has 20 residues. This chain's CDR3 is CASRADLGSPYYSGANVLTF. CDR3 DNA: TGTGCCAGCAGGGCGGATTTGGGTAGTCCCTACTACTCTGGGGCCAACGTCCTGACTTTC.

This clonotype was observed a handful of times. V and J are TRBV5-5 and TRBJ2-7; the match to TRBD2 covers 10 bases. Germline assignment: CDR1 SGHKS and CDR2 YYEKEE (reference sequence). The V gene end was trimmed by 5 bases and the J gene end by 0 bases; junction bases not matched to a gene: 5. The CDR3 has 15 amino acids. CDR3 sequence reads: CASSQLAGRSYEQYF. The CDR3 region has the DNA TGTGCCAGCAGTCAACTAGCGGGACGCTCCTACGAGCAGTACTTC.

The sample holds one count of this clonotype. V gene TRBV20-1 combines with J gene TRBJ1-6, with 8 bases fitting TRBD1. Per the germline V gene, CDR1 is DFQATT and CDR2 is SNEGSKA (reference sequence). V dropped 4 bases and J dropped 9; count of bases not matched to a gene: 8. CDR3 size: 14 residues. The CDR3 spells CSATDRQGSSPLHF. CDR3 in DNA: TGCAGTGCTACAGATCGACAGGGGAGTTCACCCCTCCACTTT.

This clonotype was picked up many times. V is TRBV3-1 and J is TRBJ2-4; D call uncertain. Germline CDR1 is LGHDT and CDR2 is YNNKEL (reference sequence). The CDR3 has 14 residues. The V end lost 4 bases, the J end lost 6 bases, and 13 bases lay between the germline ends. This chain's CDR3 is CASSLSERGNIQYF. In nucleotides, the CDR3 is TGTGCCAGCAGCCTGTCAGAGCGAGGAAACATTCAGTACTTC.

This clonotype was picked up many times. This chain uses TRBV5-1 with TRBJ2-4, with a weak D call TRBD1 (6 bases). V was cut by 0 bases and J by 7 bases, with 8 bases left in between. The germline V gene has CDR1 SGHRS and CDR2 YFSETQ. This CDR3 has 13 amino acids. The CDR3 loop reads CASSLGDKNIQYF. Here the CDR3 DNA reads TGCGCCAGCAGCTTGGGGGACAAGAACATTCAGTACTTC. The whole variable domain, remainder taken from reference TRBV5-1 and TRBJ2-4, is KAGVTQTPRYLIKTRGQQVTLSCSPISGHRSVSWYQQTPGQGLQFLFEYFSETQRNKGNFPGRFSGRQFSNSRSEMNVSTLELGDSALYLCASSLGDKNIQYFGAGTRLSVL.

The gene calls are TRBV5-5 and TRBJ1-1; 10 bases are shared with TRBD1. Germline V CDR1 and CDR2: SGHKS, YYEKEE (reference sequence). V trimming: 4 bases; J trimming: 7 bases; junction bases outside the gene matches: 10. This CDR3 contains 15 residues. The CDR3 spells CASSPPSGTGDEAFF. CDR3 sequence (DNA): TGTGCCAGCAGCCCCCCGAGCGGGACAGGGGATGAAGCTTTCTTT.

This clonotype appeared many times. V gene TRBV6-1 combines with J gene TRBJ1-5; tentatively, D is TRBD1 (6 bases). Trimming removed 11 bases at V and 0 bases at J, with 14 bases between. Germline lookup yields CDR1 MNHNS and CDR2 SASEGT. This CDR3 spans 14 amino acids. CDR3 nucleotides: TGTGCCCCCTGGAGGGGGTATAGCAATCAGCCCCAGCATTTT. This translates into CAPWRGYSNQPQHF.

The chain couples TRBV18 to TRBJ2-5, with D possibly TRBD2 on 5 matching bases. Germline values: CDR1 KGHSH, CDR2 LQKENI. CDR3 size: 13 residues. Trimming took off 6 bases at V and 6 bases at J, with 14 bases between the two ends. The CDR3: CASSTGKWKTQYF. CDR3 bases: TGTGCCAGCTCCACGGGGAAATGGAAGACCCAGTACTTC.

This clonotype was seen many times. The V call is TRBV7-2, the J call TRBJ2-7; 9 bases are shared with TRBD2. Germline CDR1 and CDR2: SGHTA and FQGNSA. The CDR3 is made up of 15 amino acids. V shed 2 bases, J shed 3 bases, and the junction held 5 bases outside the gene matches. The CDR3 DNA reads TGTGCCAGCAGCTTATCTGCTAGCGGGAACTACGAGCAGTACTTC. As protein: CASSLSASGNYEQYF.

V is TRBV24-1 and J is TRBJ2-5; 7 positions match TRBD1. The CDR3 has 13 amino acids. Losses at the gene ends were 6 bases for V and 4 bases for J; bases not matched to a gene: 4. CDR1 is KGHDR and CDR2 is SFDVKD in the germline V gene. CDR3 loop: CATSPAGGETQYF. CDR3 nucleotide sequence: TGTGCCACCAGTCCGGCAGGGGGAGAGACCCAGTACTTC.

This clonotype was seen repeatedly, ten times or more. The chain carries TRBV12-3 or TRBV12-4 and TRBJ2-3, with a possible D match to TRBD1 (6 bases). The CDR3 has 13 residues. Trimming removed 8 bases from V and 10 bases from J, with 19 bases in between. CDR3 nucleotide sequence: TGTGCCAGCGGGGGAAATGGGGGCCTTTCGCAGTATTTT. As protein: CASGGNGGLSQYF.

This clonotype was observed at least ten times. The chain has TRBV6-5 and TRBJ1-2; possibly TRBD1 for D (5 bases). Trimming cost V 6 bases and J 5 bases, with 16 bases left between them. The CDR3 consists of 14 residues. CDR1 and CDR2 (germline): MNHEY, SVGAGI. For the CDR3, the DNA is TGTGCCAGCAGCGTGGGGCGGGAAGATTATGGCTACACCTTC. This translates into CASSVGREDYGYTF.